The rows below give T cell receptor beta chains drawn from one sample of a study of blood T cells in healthy people across ages. Via MiXCR, TCRdb re-called the 5' RACE reads, giving one row per CDR3 protein. The sample carries hundreds of thousands of distinct CDR3 sequences, about a fifth recorded once. Input material: blood. The receptor set was obtained from a man aged 65 to 85 in good health. CDR3s include the opening cysteine and the closing phenylalanine or tryptophan. A D gene is named only where the DNA matches it firmly. Clone sizes are given selectively: once, few, many, or a class where the clone is expanded.

j_call d_call v_call clone_size cdr3_nt cdr3_aa
TRBJ2-1 NA TRBV12-3/TRBV12-4 few TGTGCCAGCAGTTTGGTTACAGGGCACAATGAGCAGTTCTTC CASSLVTGHNEQFF
TRBJ2-1 TRBD2 TRBV7-7 few TGTGCCAGCAGCCCATCGACTAGCGGGGCGGGAAATGAGCAGTTCTTC CASSPSTSGAGNEQFF
TRBJ2-1 NA TRBV10-3 NA TGTGCCATCAGTGAGGGGGATGAGCAGTTCTTC CAISEGDEQFF
TRBJ1-4 TRBD1 TRBV25-1 few TGTGCCAGCACTTACAGGGGGACTAATGAAAAACTGTTTTTT CASTYRGTNEKLFF
TRBJ1-2 NA TRBV5-1 NA TGCGCCGGCAGCACGGACATCACCTATGGCTACACCTTC CAGSTDITYGYTF
TRBJ1-3 NA TRBV10-2 few TGCGCCAGCAGTGAGTCTGTCACTAGCTCTGGAAACACCATATATTTT CASSESVTSSGNTIYF
TRBJ2-1 TRBD2 TRBV7-2 few TGTGCCAGCTTCCTAGCGGGAGGAACGAGCTCCTACAATGAGCAGTTCTTC CASFLAGGTSSYNEQFF
TRBJ2-3 NA TRBV6-5 few TGTGCCAGCAGTTACGTCGGGGGGACAGCCATTATCACAGATACGCAGTATTTT CASSYVGGTAIITDTQYF
TRBJ2-7 NA TRBV28 NA TGTGCCCTACGCAGGGCCGGAGCTTACGAGCAGTACTTC CALRRAGAYEQYF
TRBJ1-6 TRBD1 TRBV5-1 NA TGCGCCAGCAGCTTGAGGCCTTCAGGGGGAGGTTCACCCCTCCACTTT CASSLRPSGGGSPLHF
TRBJ1-6 NA TRBV7-2 NA TGTGCCAGCAGCTCCCGAAGGGGACGGAATAATTCACCCCTCCACTTT CASSSRRGRNNSPLHF
TRBJ2-6 NA TRBV5-1 few TGCGCCAGCAGCCCTCAAATTGCCTTAAGCTCTGGGGCCAACGTCCTGACTTTC CASSPQIALSSGANVLTF
TRBJ2-3 NA TRBV10-3 NA TGTGCCATCAGCGCGATGGGGGCAGGTACGCAGTATTTT CAISAMGAGTQYF
TRBJ2-7 NA TRBV10-3 few TGTGCCACGAAGACTAGTCCGAGCTACGAGCAGTACTTC CATKTSPSYEQYF
TRBJ2-3 NA TRBV20-1 NA TGCAGTGTAAGGAGTAGCCCTAGCACAGATACGCAGTATTTT CSVRSSPSTDTQYF
TRBJ1-1 NA TRBV5-1 NA TGCGCCAGCGCTGCCGATACAGGGCTGAACACTGAAGCTTTCTTT CASAADTGLNTEAFF
TRBJ2-5 NA TRBV5-1 few TGCGCCAGCAGCTTTGGGCGGGTACAAGAGACCCAGCACTTC CASSFGRVQETQHF
TRBJ1-2 TRBD1 TRBV19 few TGTGCCAGTCTCGCCAGCACAGGGGGGGGTGTCTATGGCTACACCTTC CASLASTGGGVYGYTF
TRBJ2-5 NA TRBV7-9 few TGTGCCAGCAGCTTAGCTTCCCTCGGAGGGACCCAGTACTTC CASSLASLGGTQYF
TRBJ2-3 TRBD2 TRBV29-1 NA TGCAGCGTTGTCGCGGGGGGGAGGCCAGATACGCAGTATTTT CSVVAGGRPDTQYF
TRBJ1-5 NA TRBV20-1 NA TGCAGTGCTAGAGCCCATGAAGGGAATCAGCCCCAGCATTTT CSARAHEGNQPQHF
TRBJ2-3 TRBD2 TRBV5-1 NA TGCGCCAGCAGCCCCAGACTAGCGGCCACAGATACGCAGTATTTT CASSPRLAATDTQYF
TRBJ2-3 TRBD2 TRBV28 few TGTGCCAACGGGGGGGAGTCGGCTTTCACAGATACGCCGTATTTT CANGGESAFTDTPYF
TRBJ2-3 TRBD2 TRBV6-5 few TGTGCCAGCAGTTACTCGGGGGGGGCTGGACTAGCAGTCACAGATACGCAGTATTTT CASSYSGGAGLAVTDTQYF
TRBJ2-1 NA TRBV7-9 few TGTGCCAGCAGCCCCTCGTGGGGCAGCAATGAGCAGTTCTTC CASSPSWGSNEQFF
TRBJ2-1 TRBD2 TRBV24-1 few TGTGCCACCAGTGATCAACCTTTACTAGCGGGAGTGTCGAATGAGCAGTTCTTC CATSDQPLLAGVSNEQFF
TRBJ1-4 TRBD1 TRBV27 NA TGTGCCAGCAGTCACGACAGGGCGCCTGAAAAACTGTTTTTT CASSHDRAPEKLFF
TRBJ1-3 NA TRBV7-2 few TGTGCCAGCAGCCCGCCAGGCGCCCGCTCTGGAAACACCATATATTTT CASSPPGARSGNTIYF
TRBJ2-7 TRBD2 TRBV12-3/TRBV12-4 NA TGTGCCAGCAGCCCGGGACTAGCGGGTGGGAGCTCCTACAATGAGCAGTCCTTC CASSPGLAGGSSYNEQSF
TRBJ2-5 NA TRBV23-1 NA TGCGCCAGCAGTCAAAGGGTATTGGGGACCCAGTACTTC CASSQRVLGTQYF
TRBJ2-7 TRBD1 TRBV10-2 NA TGCGCCAGCAGCTCCTCGGACAGGCAGACTTACGAGCAGTACTTC CASSSSDRQTYEQYF
TRBJ2-3 TRBD1 TRBV7-2 few TGTGCCAGCAGCTTAACAGGGGGTTTGTCAGATACGCAGTATTTT CASSLTGGLSDTQYF
TRBJ2-1 NA TRBV7-2 NA TGTGCCAGCAGCTTAGTTGGGGGCCACCCCTACAATGAGCAGTTCTTC CASSLVGGHPYNEQFF
TRBJ1-5 NA TRBV12-3/TRBV12-4 few TGTGCCAGCAGTTTAGACGCGGGCAAAAATCAGCCCCAGCATTTT CASSLDAGKNQPQHF
TRBJ2-1 TRBD1 TRBV5-1 NA TGCGCCAGCAGCTTCCGGGACAGGGTTGGGAATGAGCAGTTCTTC CASSFRDRVGNEQFF
TRBJ1-4 NA TRBV20-1 few TGCAGTGCTCTACCAACTAATGAAAAACTGTTTTTT CSALPTNEKLFF
TRBJ2-3 TRBD2 TRBV11-2 NA TGTGCCAGCAGCCTCACCCGGACTAGCGGGGGAACAGATACGCAGTATTTT CASSLTRTSGGTDTQYF
TRBJ2-3 TRBD1 TRBV20-1 NA TGCAGTGCTCCCCGACAGGGGGGTCTCAGCACAGATACGCAGTATTTT CSAPRQGGLSTDTQYF
TRBJ2-5 TRBD2 TRBV5-1 NA TGCGCCAGCAGCTTGGGACTAGCGCATACCCAAGAGACCCAGTACTTC CASSLGLAHTQETQYF